The sample holds many counts of the clone carrying this TCR beta chain. Its cognate antigen is unknown. This entry is derived from a study of T cells in Graves' hyperthyroidism and ophthalmopathy. The study's findings and limits: In the blood, most expanded thyroid clonotypes above 0.001 appeared as well.

The investigators amplified TCR beta CDR3 regions from RNA transcripts. During a first-round RT-PCR of the TCR CDR3, the HTBI primer set was used. TCRdb re-derived calls from the multiplex PCR reads in MiXCR, one entry per CDR3 protein. The sample includes about 160,000 distinct CDR3 sequences, over 8% of them seen just once. The CDR3 loop spans 16 amino acids. Germline V gives CDR1 KGHDR, CDR2 SFDVKD. Trimming shortened V by 0 bases and J by 2 bases, and 10 bases separated the two germline ends. The rearrangement links TRBV24-1 to TRBJ2-1, with D tentatively TRBD2 (5 bases). This TCR derives from a woman aged 18-30 years with Graves' hyperthyroidism that later progressed to Graves' ophthalmopathy. Sequencing was performed on blood. The CDR3 bases are TGTGCCACCAGTGATTTGGGGAGTTCAACCTACAATGAGCAGTTCTTC. Protein sequence: CATSDLGSSTYNEQFF.